The table lists the clone carrying this TCR beta chain with a few counts. The table came from immunoSEQ multiplex PCR; TCRdb's copy has only in-frame clones and leaves some out. The sample consists of tens of thousands of clones, approximately 86% of them appearing once. The CDR3 is 16 residues long. Losses at the gene ends were 5 bases for V and 6 bases for J; bases not matched to a gene: 12. Germline V gives CDR1 SNHLY, CDR2 FYNNEI. The participants were between 18 and 89 years old and came from under 25 US areas. Donors in Cohort 3 counted as recovered after two negative PCRs, clearance, or symptom resolution. The sample is drawn from a study of blood T cell repertoires in COVID-19. Across the whole study: Researchers got acute and convalescent COVID-19 samples from the United States, Italy and Spain.

Sample: PBMCs or T cells enriched from blood (not recorded which). J is TRBJ1-5 and V is TRBV2; 8 bases are a match to TRBD1. This clonotype originated in a woman aged 45 to 65 who had recovered from COVID-19. CDR3 coding DNA: TGTGCCAGCAGTTGGCAGGGGGCTTCATCCAGTCAGCCCCAGCATTTT. It codes for CASSWQGASSSQPQHF.